A selection of T cell receptor beta chains follows, all from one sample in a study of blood T cell repertoires in COVID-19. Profiled with immunoSEQ multiplex PCR; TCRdb holds only in-frame clones, not every one. The sample includes 150,000 to 200,000 clones, about 89% seen only once; the top ten take roughly 0.77%. The sample comprised PBMCs or T cells enriched from blood (not recorded which). The receptor source for this set is a woman under 30 who had recovered from COVID-19. Both conserved end residues are part of each CDR3. Each record gives: CDR3 protein, CDR3 DNA, J gene, clone size, V gene, D gene. A D gene is named only where the DNA matches it firmly. For some rows the clone size is stated as once, few or many, or as a class when expanded; others skip it.

CDR3aa: CASSPGQVGAGGYTF
CDR3nt: TGTGCCAGCAGCCCAGGGCAGGTCGGTGCGGGAGGCTACACCTTC
j_gene: TRBJ1-2
abundance: NA
v_gene: TRBV5-4
d_gene: NA

CDR3aa: CASSPGGPPRQWIEQFF
CDR3nt: TGTGCCAGCAGCCCAGGGGGACCCCCCCGGCAGTGGATTGAGCAGTTCTTC
j_gene: TRBJ2-1
abundance: NA
v_gene: TRBV7-2
d_gene: TRBD1

CDR3aa: CASSQGPGGGTDTQYF
CDR3nt: TGTGCCAGCAGCCAAGGTCCGGGAGGGGGCACAGATACGCAGTATTTT
j_gene: TRBJ2-3
abundance: NA
v_gene: TRBV4-2
d_gene: TRBD2

CDR3aa: CATSREAGGLYEQYF
CDR3nt: TGTGCCACCAGCAGAGAAGCGGGAGGGCTTTACGAGCAGTACTTC
j_gene: TRBJ2-7
abundance: NA
v_gene: TRBV15
d_gene: TRBD2

CDR3aa: CASSLGGAGDQETQYF
CDR3nt: TGTGCCAGCAGCCTCGGCGGGGCGGGGGACCAAGAGACCCAGTACTTC
j_gene: TRBJ2-5
abundance: NA
v_gene: TRBV3-1/TRBV3-2
d_gene: TRBD2

CDR3aa: CASSLRGGVQWEQYF
CDR3nt: TGCGCCAGCAGCCTGCGTGGAGGGGTTCAGTGGGAGCAGTACTTC
j_gene: TRBJ2-7
abundance: NA
v_gene: TRBV4-1
d_gene: NA

CDR3aa: CASSLGRRYNNEQFF
CDR3nt: TGTGCCAGCAGCTTAGGCCGGAGATACAACAATGAGCAGTTCTTC
j_gene: TRBJ2-1
abundance: NA
v_gene: TRBV13
d_gene: NA

CDR3aa: CASSLLGAGEQYF
CDR3nt: TGTGCCAGCAGCTTATTAGGGGCGGGAGAGCAGTACTTC
j_gene: TRBJ2-7
abundance: NA
v_gene: TRBV7-9
d_gene: NA

CDR3aa: CASSQGAYEQYF
CDR3nt: TGTGCCAGCAGCCAAGGGGCTTACGAGCAGTACTTC
j_gene: TRBJ2-7
abundance: NA
v_gene: TRBV11-1
d_gene: NA

CDR3aa: CASSSGPGANVLTF
CDR3nt: TGTGCCAGTAGTTCAGGGCCTGGGGCCAACGTCCTGACTTTC
j_gene: TRBJ2-6
abundance: once
v_gene: TRBV19
d_gene: NA

CDR3aa: CASRSDRWTGNTIYF
CDR3nt: TGTGCCAGCAGGTCGGACAGGTGGACTGGAAACACCATATATTTT
j_gene: TRBJ1-3
abundance: NA
v_gene: TRBV6-5
d_gene: TRBD1

CDR3aa: CASSYQGAKNIQYF
CDR3nt: TGTGCCAGCAGCTACCAGGGTGCCAAAAACATTCAGTACTTC
j_gene: TRBJ2-4
abundance: NA
v_gene: TRBV5-6
d_gene: NA

CDR3aa: CASSSWTGGGDGYTF
CDR3nt: TGTGCCAGCAGTTCCTGGACAGGAGGGGGCGATGGCTACACCTTC
j_gene: TRBJ1-2
abundance: once
v_gene: TRBV28
d_gene: TRBD1

CDR3aa: CASSLLGDEQYF
CDR3nt: TGTGCCAGCAGCTTACTAGGAGACGAGCAGTACTTC
j_gene: TRBJ2-7
abundance: NA
v_gene: TRBV3-1/TRBV3-2
d_gene: NA

CDR3aa: CASSHYGGAGYTF
CDR3nt: TGCGCCAGCAGCCATTATGGAGGGGCTGGCTACACCTTC
j_gene: TRBJ1-2
abundance: few
v_gene: TRBV4-3
d_gene: NA

CDR3aa: CASSPYGGRASTDTQYF
CDR3nt: TGTGCCAGCAGCCCTTACGGCGGGAGGGCTAGCACAGATACGCAGTATTTT
j_gene: TRBJ2-3
abundance: NA
v_gene: TRBV11-2
d_gene: TRBD2

CDR3aa: CAIRPSGLLNTGELFF
CDR3nt: TGTGCCATCAGACCCTCGGGACTTTTAAACACCGGGGAGCTGTTTTTT
j_gene: TRBJ2-2
abundance: NA
v_gene: TRBV10-3
d_gene: NA

CDR3aa: CASSARTSGSWMEQFF
CDR3nt: TGTGCCAGCAGCGCCCGGACTAGCGGGAGTTGGATGGAGCAGTTCTTC
j_gene: TRBJ2-1
abundance: NA
v_gene: TRBV9
d_gene: TRBD2

CDR3aa: CASSGPNYEQYF
CDR3nt: TGTGCCAGCAGCGGGCCCAACTACGAGCAGTACTTC
j_gene: TRBJ2-7
abundance: NA
v_gene: TRBV9
d_gene: NA

CDR3aa: CASTGRRGGSTYEQYF
CDR3nt: TGTGCCAGCACCGGGAGGCGGGGCGGGAGTACCTACGAGCAGTACTTC
j_gene: TRBJ2-7
abundance: NA
v_gene: TRBV28
d_gene: TRBD2

CDR3aa: CASSFQGGNEQFF
CDR3nt: TGCGCCAGCAGCTTCCAGGGAGGCAATGAGCAGTTCTTC
j_gene: TRBJ2-1
abundance: NA
v_gene: TRBV5-1
d_gene: NA

CDR3aa: CASSLGDAQPQHF
CDR3nt: TGCGCCAGCAGTTTAGGGGATGCTCAGCCCCAGCATTTT
j_gene: TRBJ1-5
abundance: few
v_gene: TRBV10-2
d_gene: NA

CDR3aa: CASSFWSGRGANEQFF
CDR3nt: TGTGCCAGCAGTTTTTGGAGCGGGAGGGGGGCCAATGAGCAGTTCTTC
j_gene: TRBJ2-1
abundance: NA
v_gene: TRBV6-5
d_gene: TRBD2

CDR3aa: CASTLTGAEAFF
CDR3nt: TGTGCCAGCACCCTAACGGGAGCTGAAGCTTTCTTT
j_gene: TRBJ1-1
abundance: NA
v_gene: TRBV2
d_gene: NA

CDR3aa: CASSPRTGPYGYTF
CDR3nt: TGTGCCAGCAGCCCTCGGACAGGGCCTTATGGCTACACCTTC
j_gene: TRBJ1-2
abundance: NA
v_gene: TRBV7-2
d_gene: TRBD1

CDR3aa: CASSLAVLAGPRNNEQFF
CDR3nt: TGTGCCAGCAGCTTAGCGGTTCTAGCGGGACCCCGAAACAATGAGCAGTTCTTC
j_gene: TRBJ2-1
abundance: NA
v_gene: TRBV7-6
d_gene: TRBD2

CDR3aa: CASGVGTSGPLDYEQYF
CDR3nt: TGCGCCAGCGGTGTCGGGACTAGCGGACCTCTGGACTACGAGCAGTACTTC
j_gene: TRBJ2-7
abundance: NA
v_gene: TRBV10-2
d_gene: TRBD2

CDR3aa: CASSPLAGGPGELFF
CDR3nt: TGTGCCAGCAGTCCGCTAGCGGGAGGGCCCGGGGAGCTGTTTTTT
j_gene: TRBJ2-2
abundance: NA
v_gene: TRBV6-2/TRBV6-3
d_gene: TRBD2

CDR3aa: CASSLRDTVNQPQHF
CDR3nt: TGTGCCAGCAGCTTGCGTGACACAGTTAATCAGCCCCAGCATTTT
j_gene: TRBJ1-5
abundance: NA
v_gene: TRBV5-5
d_gene: NA

CDR3aa: CASSLRDRGDQPQHF
CDR3nt: TGTGCCAGCAGCCTACGGGACAGGGGCGATCAGCCCCAGCATTTT
j_gene: TRBJ1-5
abundance: NA
v_gene: TRBV21-1
d_gene: NA

CDR3aa: CSVEGSRTPSSYNEQFF
CDR3nt: TGCAGCGTTGAAGGAAGCCGGACTCCTAGCTCCTACAATGAGCAGTTCTTC
j_gene: TRBJ2-1
abundance: once
v_gene: TRBV29-1
d_gene: NA

CDR3aa: CSVELREWNEQFF
CDR3nt: TGCAGCGTTGAGTTGAGGGAGTGGAATGAGCAGTTCTTC
j_gene: TRBJ2-1
abundance: few
v_gene: TRBV29-1
d_gene: NA

CDR3aa: CASSLTGPQETQYF
CDR3nt: TGCGCCAGCAGCTTAACAGGACCCCAAGAGACCCAGTACTTC
j_gene: TRBJ2-5
abundance: NA
v_gene: TRBV5-1
d_gene: NA

CDR3aa: CASSQDSVGSGLSDTQYF
CDR3nt: TGCGCCAGCAGCCAAGATTCCGTGGGTAGCGGGCTTTCAGATACGCAGTATTTT
j_gene: TRBJ2-3
abundance: NA
v_gene: TRBV4-3
d_gene: TRBD2

CDR3aa: CAISEPGGLAGASTDTQYF
CDR3nt: TGTGCCATCAGTGAGCCGGGAGGGCTAGCGGGAGCAAGCACAGATACGCAGTATTTT
j_gene: TRBJ2-3
abundance: NA
v_gene: TRBV10-3
d_gene: TRBD2

CDR3aa: CASWERGREQFF
CDR3nt: TGTGCCAGCTGGGAGAGGGGGCGAGAGCAGTTCTTC
j_gene: TRBJ2-1
abundance: NA
v_gene: TRBV28
d_gene: TRBD1